This T cell receptor beta chain was recorded in a study of response to subunit inactivated influenza vaccine. Overall study results and limits: T cells newly recruited by each seasonal influenza vaccination are few, the authors suggested.

In TCRdb, the RT-PCR reads were re-called with MiXCR into one record per CDR3 protein. Of 200,000 to 300,000 distinct CDR3 sequences detected, 10% to 15% appear once; the ten largest clones hold 7.5% to 10%. CDR3 size: 17 residues. Trimming took 3 bases from V and 0 from J; bases not matched to a gene: 5. The V gene's germline CDR1 is LGHNA and CDR2 YNFKEQ. This clonotype occurred a few times. Its cognate antigen is unknown. Sequenced material: non-naive T cells sorted from PBMCs, taken around 15 days before vaccination. V and J are TRBV4-2 and TRBJ2-1; 10 nucleotides match TRBD1. The clonotype comes from a man aged 50 to 59 who received an inactivated influenza vaccine. Here the CDR3 DNA reads TGTGCCAGCAGCCAGCGGACAGGGGGAAGCTCCTACAATGAGCAGTTCTTC. As protein: CASSQRTGGSSYNEQFF.